This T cell receptor (beta chain) was identified in a study of T-cell reconstitution after alpha-beta-depleted transplantation in children (dated by TCRdb to about 2016). With regard to the full study: T-cell immune reconstitution after TCRalphabeta/CD19-depleted allogeneic hematopoietic cell transplantation in children was quantitatively tracked in the study by means of TCR repertoire profiling.

This clonotype was counted at least ten times. Its antigen has not been determined. Base qualities are not provided; no much larger clone lies one nucleotide away. V is shortened by 5 bases, J by 5 bases, and the region joining them spans 15 bases. The CDR3 contains 15 residues, cysteine and phenylalanine counted. Here the CDR3 DNA is all that survives: 45 bases in frame from base 1. The germline V gene yields SGHTA for CDR1 and FQGTGA for CDR2. Receptor amplification or capture employed PCR. Sequenced on an Illumina HiSeq 2500. Molecular barcoding was employed in the preparation of TCR libraries, with unique molecular identifiers being used to normalize TCRbeta repertoire quantification. The raw public data were reprocessed by TCRdb itself: fastp quality trimming at Q25, MiXCR clonotype calling, in-frame beta chains only. Identical CDR3 proteins give one entry, which carries the most common genes and DNA. Present in this sample are some 530,000 distinct CDR3 sequences, approximately 12% of which were seen just once. About 5% of the sample is in the top ten clones.

This TCR derives from a human donor who donated a stem cell graft to a child with combined immunodeficiency. The rearrangement combines TRBV7-3 with TRBJ2-2; the D gene is perhaps TRBD2, from 5 matching bases. The sequenced sample was PBMCs from the stem cell graft donor, obtained from the stem cell graft. The CDR3 reads as follows: CASSPARRNTGELFF. The sequenced DNA is TGTGCCAGCAGCCCCGCGAGGAGGAATACCGGGGAGCTGTTTTTT. Here the CDR3 is joined to the reference TRBV7-3 and TRBJ2-2 genes, and the full variable domain is: GAGVSQTPSNKVTEKGKYVELRCDPISGHTALYWYRQSLGQGPEFLIYFQGTGAADDSGLPNDRFFAVRPEGSVSTLKIQRTERGDSAVYLCASSPARRNTGELFFGEGSRLTVL.